This T cell receptor (beta chain) is from a study of OX40 agonist ivuxolimab in advanced cancers. Study summary: Under the entry rules, prior anti-PD-1, anti-PD-L1 or anti-CTLA-4 therapy was allowed, and approximately 40% had some.

Regarding this clone: The target antigen is unknown.

Baseline, cycle 4 day 1, and cycle 7 day 1 were the blood sampling points. Method: immunoSEQ multiplex PCR; TCRdb's copy keeps in-frame clones and lacks some. The data contain around 80,000 clones, 70% to 90% of them singletons. Study observations and caveats: Mean expanded clone counts were higher in CD8+ than CD4+ T cells. The study observed clonal expansion of CD4+ and CD8+ blood T cells by week 6 at 0.1 to 3.0 mg/kg.

Sequences were derived from CD4+ or CD8+ T cells sorted from blood, sampled in a trial of the OX40 agonist ivuxolimab. The sequence was collected from an adult with an advanced solid tumor such as melanoma, head and neck, liver or kidney cancer.

This CDR3 reads CATSRVVQGDYNEQFF. The CDR3 nucleotides are TGTGCCACCAGCAGAGTTGTTCAGGGGGACTACAATGAGCAGTTCTTC. J is TRBJ2-1 and V is TRBV15; 7 bases fit TRBD1. Trimming cost V 1 base and J 3 bases; bases outside gene matches: 6. CDR3 size: 16 residues. Germline V lookup: CDR1 LNHNV, CDR2 YYDKDF (reference sequence).